The source of this T cell receptor beta chain is a study of cytomegalovirus exposure and HLA in healthy donors. Study results and caveats: In a later analysis, first-cohort TCR clusters were found to tend to co-occur in the 100 to 150 validation repertoires. The study put 150 to 200 TCR beta chains on its list as cytomegalovirus-associated. Rare TCR sequences dominated, though some public TCRs recurred in many donors.

Separate from the roughly 720-subject first cohort was the approximately 120-subject validation cohort, to which the donors belonged. The data were produced by immunoSEQ multiplex PCR, yet TCRdb's version contains in-frame clones alone and is incomplete. In the table there are 43,000 or so clones, 90% to 95% of which are singletons. Germline V gives CDR1 SNHLY, CDR2 FYNNEI. This CDR3 has 12 residues. Trimming took off 8 bases at V and 4 bases at J, with 11 bases between the two ends. To note about this clone: What it binds is not known.

The chain couples TRBV2 to TRBJ1-1; D perhaps matches TRBD1 (5 bases). The sequenced material came from PBMCs. This sequence originates from a man between 18 and 29 years old in good health and CMV-seronegative. CDR3 DNA sequence: TGTGCCAGCTGGACCAGGGCCACTGAAGCTTTCTTT. Residues: CASWTRATEAFF.